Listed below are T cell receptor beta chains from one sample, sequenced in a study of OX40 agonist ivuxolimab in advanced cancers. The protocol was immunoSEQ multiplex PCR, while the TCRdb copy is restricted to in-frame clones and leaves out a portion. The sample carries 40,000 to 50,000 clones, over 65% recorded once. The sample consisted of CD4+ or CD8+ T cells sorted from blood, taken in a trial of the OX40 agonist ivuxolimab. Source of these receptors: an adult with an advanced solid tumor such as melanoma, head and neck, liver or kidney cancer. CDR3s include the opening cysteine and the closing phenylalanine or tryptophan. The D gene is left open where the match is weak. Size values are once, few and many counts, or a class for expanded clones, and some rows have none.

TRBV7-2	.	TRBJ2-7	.	CASSRDSIGEQYF	TGTGCCAGCAGTCGGGACTCTATCGGAGAACAGTACTTC
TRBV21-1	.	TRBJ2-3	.	CASTISSGGLGDTQYF	TGTGCCAGCACAATAAGTAGCGGGGGACTGGGAGATACGCAGTATTTT
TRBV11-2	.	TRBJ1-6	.	CAGSSVGGSPLHF	TGTGCCGGCAGCTCCGTTGGGGGCTCACCCCTCCACTTT
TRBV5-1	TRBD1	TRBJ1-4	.	CASSLVGQGAEKLFF	TGCGCCAGCAGCTTGGTAGGCCAGGGGGCTGAAAAACTGTTTTTT
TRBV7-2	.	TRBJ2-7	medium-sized	CASSLSAYEQYF	TGTGCCAGCAGCTTATCTGCCTACGAGCAGTACTTC
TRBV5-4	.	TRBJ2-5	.	CASSLGGQRLETQYF	TGTGCCAGCAGCTTGGGCGGGCAACGGCTAGAGACCCAGTACTTC
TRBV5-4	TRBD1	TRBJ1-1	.	CASSLGDRGRGEAFF	TGTGCCAGCAGCTTAGGGGACAGGGGGCGCGGTGAAGCTTTCTTT
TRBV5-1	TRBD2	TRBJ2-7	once	CASSLGVTSGGNYEQYF	TGCGCCAGCAGCTTGGGGGTGACTAGCGGGGGAAACTACGAGCAGTACTTC
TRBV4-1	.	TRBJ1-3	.	CASSQDRDSGNTIYF	TGCGCCAGCAGCCAGGACCGAGACTCTGGAAACACCATATATTTT
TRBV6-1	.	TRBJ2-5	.	CASSEVLVFETQYF	TGTGCCAGCAGTGAAGTTCTGGTTTTTGAGACCCAGTACTTC
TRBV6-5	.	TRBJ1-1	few	CATSRVANTEAFF	TGTGCCACCTCCAGGGTTGCGAACACTGAAGCTTTCTTT
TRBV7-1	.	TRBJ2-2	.	CASSVGHTGELFF	TGTGCCAGCAGCGTGGGCCACACCGGGGAGCTGTTTTTT
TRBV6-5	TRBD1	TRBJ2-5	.	CASKTGVETQYF	TGTGCCAGCAAGACAGGGGTCGAGACCCAGTACTTC
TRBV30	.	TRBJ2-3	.	CAWIDAGTDTQYF	TGTGCCTGGATAGATGCTGGCACAGATACGCAGTATTTT
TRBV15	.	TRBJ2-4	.	CATSTEPFGRGENIQYF	TGTGCCACCAGCACGGAACCATTCGGCAGGGGGGAAAACATTCAGTACTTC
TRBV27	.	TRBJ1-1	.	CASSLSALSGAFF	TGTGCCAGCAGTTTATCAGCCCTTTCGGGAGCTTTCTTT
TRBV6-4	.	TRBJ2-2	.	CARTLLGRDTGELFF	TGTGCCAGGACCCTGCTGGGACGAGACACCGGGGAGCTGTTTTTT
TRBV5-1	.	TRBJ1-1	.	CASSFETGWTEAFF	TGCGCCAGCAGCTTCGAGACAGGATGGACTGAAGCTTTCTTT
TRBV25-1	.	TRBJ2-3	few	CASSEAGLDTQYF	TGTGCCAGCAGTGAGGCTGGGCTAGATACGCAGTATTTT
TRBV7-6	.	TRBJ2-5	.	CASSLSTAQETQYF	TGTGCCAGCAGCTTAAGTACAGCTCAAGAGACCCAGTACTTC
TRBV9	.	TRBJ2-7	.	CASSVGPTPGTGEQYF	TGTGCCAGCAGCGTAGGACCCACGCCGGGGACCGGCGAGCAGTACTTC
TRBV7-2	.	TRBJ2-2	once	CASSLEGVTGELFF	TGTGCCAGCAGCCTCGAAGGAGTCACCGGGGAGCTGTTTTTT
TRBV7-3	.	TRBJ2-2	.	CASSRDGSTGELFF	TGTGCCAGCAGCAGGGACGGTAGCACCGGGGAGCTGTTTTTT
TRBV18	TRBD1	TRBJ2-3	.	CASSARGRDTSTDTQYF	TGTGCCAGCTCAGCCAGGGGGCGTGATACTAGCACAGATACGCAGTATTTT
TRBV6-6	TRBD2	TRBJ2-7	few	CASSYSLAGGQEQYF	TGTGCCAGCAGTTACTCGTTAGCGGGGGGGCAAGAGCAGTACTTC
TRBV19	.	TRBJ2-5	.	CASSMRRGETQYF	TGTGCCAGTAGTATGAGGCGGGGAGAGACCCAGTACTTC
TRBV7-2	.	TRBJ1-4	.	CASSLNGRAKLFF	TGTGCCAGCAGCTTAAATGGGAGGGCAAAACTGTTTTTT
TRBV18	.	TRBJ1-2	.	CASSPLGSGARDGYTF	TGTGCCAGCTCACCACTAGGGTCAGGGGCTCGAGATGGCTACACCTTC
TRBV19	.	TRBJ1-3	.	CASSMRGSSGNTIYF	TGTGCCAGTAGTATGCGGGGGTCCTCTGGAAACACCATATATTTT
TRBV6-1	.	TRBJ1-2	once	CASSHREGYTF	TGTGCCAGCAGTCACAGGGAGGGCTACACCTTC
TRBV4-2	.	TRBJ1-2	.	CASSQEQVGIPYGYTF	TGTGCCAGCAGCCAAGAACAGGTTGGGATTCCCTATGGCTACACCTTC
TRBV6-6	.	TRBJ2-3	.	CASSFVADTQYF	TGTGCCAGCAGTTTCGTCGCGGATACGCAGTATTTT
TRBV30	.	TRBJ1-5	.	CAWSPDIGQPQHF	TGTGCCTGGAGTCCCGACATTGGCCAGCCCCAGCATTTT
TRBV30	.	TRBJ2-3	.	CAWSVGPHTQYF	TGTGCCTGGAGTGTAGGGCCCCATACGCAGTATTTT
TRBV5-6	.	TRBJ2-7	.	CASSLGIEQYF	TGTGCCAGCAGCTTGGGAATCGAGCAGTACTTC
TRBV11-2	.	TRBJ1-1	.	CASSFGGAGITEAFF	TGTGCCAGCAGCTTCGGAGGGGCCGGTATTACTGAAGCTTTCTTT
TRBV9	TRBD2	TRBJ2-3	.	CASTAGGSSTDTQYF	TGTGCCAGCACGGCCGGCGGGAGTAGCACAGATACGCAGTATTTT
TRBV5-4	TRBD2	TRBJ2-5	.	CASSLGGLAGPLETQYF	TGTGCCAGCAGCTTGGGGGGACTAGCGGGGCCTCTAGAGACCCAGTACTTC
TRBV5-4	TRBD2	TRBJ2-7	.	CASSPGVAGAYEQYF	TGTGCCAGCAGCCCCGGGGTAGCGGGGGCCTACGAGCAGTACTTC
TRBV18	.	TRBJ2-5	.	CASSPLGGLGETQYF	TGTGCCAGCTCACCCCTCGGGGGCCTGGGAGAGACCCAGTACTTC
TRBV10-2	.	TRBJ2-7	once	CASNQPGKGTYEQYF	TGCGCCAGCAATCAGCCGGGTAAGGGAACCTACGAGCAGTACTTC
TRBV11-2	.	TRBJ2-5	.	CASSLQRGFLETQYF	TGTGCCAGCAGCCTCCAACGGGGTTTTTTAGAGACCCAGTACTTC
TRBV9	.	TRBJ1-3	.	CASSVKGLGSGNTIYF	TGTGCCAGCAGCGTAAAGGGTTTGGGCTCTGGAAACACCATATATTTT
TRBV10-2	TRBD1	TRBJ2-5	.	CASLDRAGETQYF	TGCGCCAGTTTGGACAGGGCTGGCGAGACCCAGTACTTC
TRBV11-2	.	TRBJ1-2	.	CASSFNIGWGGYTF	TGTGCCAGCAGCTTTAATATTGGATGGGGAGGCTACACCTTC
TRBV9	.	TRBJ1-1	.	CASSVVGDGFTEAFF	TGTGCCAGCAGCGTAGTAGGAGATGGATTCACTGAAGCTTTCTTT
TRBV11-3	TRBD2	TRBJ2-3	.	CASSLGTSGGVHTQYF	TGTGCCAGCAGCTTAGGCACTAGCGGGGGGGTCCATACGCAGTATTTT
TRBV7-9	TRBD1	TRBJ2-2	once	CASSTGGITGELFF	TGTGCCAGCAGCACAGGGGGGATCACCGGGGAGCTGTTTTTT
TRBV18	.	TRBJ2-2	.	CASSPRWGTGELFF	TGTGCCAGCTCACCACGGTGGGGTACCGGGGAGCTGTTTTTT
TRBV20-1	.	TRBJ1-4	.	CSAQHGEKLFF	TGCAGTGCCCAGCACGGGGAAAAACTGTTTTTT
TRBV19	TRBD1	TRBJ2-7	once	CASSPTRDRGRGEQYF	TGTGCCAGTAGTCCAACCAGGGACAGGGGGCGAGGCGAGCAGTACTTC
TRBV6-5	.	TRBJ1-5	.	CASRRDSYSNQPQHF	TGTGCCAGCAGGCGAGACAGCTATAGCAATCAGCCCCAGCATTTT
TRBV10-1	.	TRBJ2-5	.	CASRAPSGRETQYF	TGCGCCAGCAGAGCCCCTTCGGGTCGGGAGACCCAGTACTTC